The next 10 T cell receptor beta chains were all read from a single sample in a study of shared T cell receptors in the human thymus. Assay: immunoSEQ multiplex PCR; the TCRdb copy retains only in-frame clones and omits some. The sample contains over 650,000 clones, about 89% of which appear only once. These data also featured in a second study, about human thymus T cells.

Input material: thymocytes. The origin of the receptors is a boy under two years old with a congenital heart defect.

Concerning this clone itself: Other DNA sequences of this sample code for an identical CDR3. The chain combines TRBV27 with TRBJ1-5; possibly TRBD1 for D (6 bases). V lost 5 bases to trimming and J lost 2 bases, with 7 bases between them. The CDR3 covers 13 residues. Germline V gives CDR1 MNHEY, CDR2 SMNVEV (reference sequence). The CDR3 loop reads CASSRQGNQPQHF. The CDR3 DNA reads as TGTGCCAGCAGTCGACAGGGCAATCAGCCCCAGCATTTT.

The J gene is TRBJ2-5, the V gene TRBV6-1; perhaps TRBD1 as D (5 bases). The germline V and J ends were trimmed by 3 bases and 1 base, with 18 bases remaining between them. CDR1 is MNHNS, CDR2 SASEGT, per germline. CDR3 length: 17 amino acids. CDR3 sequence (DNA): TGTGCCAGCAGTGAGAAAATGGGCTGGGGCCCCCAAGAGACCCAGTACTTC. Encoded protein: CASSEKMGWGPQETQYF.

The rearrangement uses TRBV2 and TRBJ2-7; 7 positions agree with TRBD1. This CDR3 is built from 14 residues. Losses at the gene ends were 1 base for V and 3 bases for J; bases not matched to a gene: 3. CDR1 is SNHLY, CDR2 FYNNEI, per germline. The CDR3 sequence: CASSEGSGGYEQYF. CDR3 DNA sequence: TGTGCCAGCAGTGAAGGTTCAGGGGGCTACGAGCAGTACTTC.

The CDR3 DNA sequence: TGTGCCAGCAGCCAAGAGGGGGGAGGCAATCAGCCCCAGCATTTT. Its translation: CASSQEGGGNQPQHF. J is TRBJ1-5 and V is TRBV4-2, with D perhaps TRBD1 (5 bases). CDR1 and CDR2 from the germline V gene are LGHNA and YNFKEQ. V lost 0 bases and J lost 2, with 8 bases in between. The CDR3 consists of 15 residues.

This clone appeared once. The V and J genes are TRBV28 and TRBJ2-3; the D gene is possibly TRBD2 (7 bases). V lost 10 bases and J lost 2, with 16 bases in between. The CDR3 covers 14 residues. CDR1 and CDR2 (germline): MDHEN, SYDVKM. In DNA form, the CDR3 reads TGTGCCACCGGGCGGGGGCGGACCACAGATACGCAGTATTTT. Translated, it gives CATGRGRTTDTQYF.

The chain couples TRBV7-9 to TRBJ2-7, with 8 bases that match TRBD1. Germline-derived CDR1 and CDR2 are SEHNR and FQNEAQ (reference sequence). J lost 0 bases, V lost 5 bases, and 6 bases had no gene match. This CDR3 has 15 residues. CDR3 sequence (DNA): TGTGCCAGCAGCCCAAGGACAGGGTTCTCCTACGAGCAGTACTTC. Translating gives CASSPRTGFSYEQYF.

This clone turned up a few times. V is TRBV7-9 and J is TRBJ2-7; D may be TRBD1 (6 bases). V gave up 3 bases and J gave up 3 bases, with 21 bases separating them. The length of the CDR3 is 17 residues. The germline V gene has CDR1 SEHNR and CDR2 FQNEAQ (reference sequence). CDR3 amino acids: CASSFLPRTAFNYEQYF. CDR3 nucleotides: TGTGCCAGCAGCTTCCTACCCAGGACAGCTTTTAACTACGAGCAGTACTTC.

V usage is TRBV9 and J usage is TRBJ2-7; 10 bases agree with TRBD1. The V and J ends lost 4 bases and 5 bases, in that order; junction bases with no gene match: 9. The CDR3 loop spans 15 amino acids. In germline, CDR1 is SGDLS, CDR2 YYNGEE. As DNA, the CDR3 is TGTGCCAGCAGCCCGGGAGGGACAGGGGCCCACGAGCAGTACTTC. It encodes CASSPGGTGAHEQYF.

This rearrangement joins TRBV28 to TRBJ1-2; D is unresolved. V was shortened by 0 bases and J by 7 bases, with 18 bases between the two germline ends. Germline CDR1 reads MDHEN; CDR2 reads SYDVKM. The CDR3 extends over 16 amino acids. CDR3 coding DNA: TGTGCCAGCAGTTTATGCCCCCGGGTCCCTGGTATTGGCTACACCTTC. Its protein is CASSLCPRVPGIGYTF.

This rearrangement joins TRBV14 to TRBJ2-3; 7 bases are shared with TRBD2. The CDR3 covers 14 residues. Trimming removed 8 bases from V and 0 bases from J; junction bases left unmatched: 5. CDR1 is SGHDN, CDR2 FVKESK, per germline. CDR3 protein: CASARLASTDTQYF. In DNA, the CDR3 is TGTGCCAGCGCCAGACTAGCCAGCACAGATACGCAGTATTTT. Variable domain in full (rest from reference TRBV14 and TRBJ2-3): EAGVTQFPSHSVIEKGQTVTLRCDPISGHDNLYWYRRVMGKEIKFLLHFVKESKQDESGMPNNRFLAERTGGTYSTLKVQPAELEDSGVYFCASARLASTDTQYFGPGTRLTVL.